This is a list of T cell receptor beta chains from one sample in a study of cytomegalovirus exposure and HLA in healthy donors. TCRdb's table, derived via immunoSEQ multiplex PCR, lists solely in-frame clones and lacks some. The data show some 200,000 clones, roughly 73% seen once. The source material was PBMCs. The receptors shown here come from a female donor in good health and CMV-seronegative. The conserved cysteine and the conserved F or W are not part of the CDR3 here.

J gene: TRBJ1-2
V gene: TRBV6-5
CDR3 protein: ASSAGTGKVNGYT

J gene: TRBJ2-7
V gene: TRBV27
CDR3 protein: ASSLRGRSEQY

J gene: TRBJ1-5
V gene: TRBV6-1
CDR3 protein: ASTTEQARNQPQH

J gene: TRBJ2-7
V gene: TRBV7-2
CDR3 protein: ASRYTGGEQY

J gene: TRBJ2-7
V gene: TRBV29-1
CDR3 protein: SVGTGEGEQY

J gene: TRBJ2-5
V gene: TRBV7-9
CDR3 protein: ASSLQGYQETQY

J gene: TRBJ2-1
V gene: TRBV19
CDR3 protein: ASSWEYNEQF

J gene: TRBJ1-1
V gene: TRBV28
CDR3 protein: ASSLGGGRSTEAF

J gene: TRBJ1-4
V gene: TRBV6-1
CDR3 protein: ASSVGLGGEKLF

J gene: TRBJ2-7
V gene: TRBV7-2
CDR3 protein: ASSLAGPPSPYEQY

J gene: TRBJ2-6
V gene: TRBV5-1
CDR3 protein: ASSRKDSSGANVLT

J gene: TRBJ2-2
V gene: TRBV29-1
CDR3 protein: SVEDPNRSNTGELF

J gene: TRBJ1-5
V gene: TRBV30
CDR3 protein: AWRLRGGRDQPQH

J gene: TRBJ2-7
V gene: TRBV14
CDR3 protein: ASSLDRMGEQY

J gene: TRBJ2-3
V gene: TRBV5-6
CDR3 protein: ASSLPGLAGGVTDTQY

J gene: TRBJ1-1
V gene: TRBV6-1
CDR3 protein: ASSYAGKAF

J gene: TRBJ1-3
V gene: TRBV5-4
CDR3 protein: ASSLVGVSGNTIY

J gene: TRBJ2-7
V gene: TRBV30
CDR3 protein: AWSVRRQTYEQY

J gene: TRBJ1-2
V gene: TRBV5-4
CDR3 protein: ASSLPGTGGASNT

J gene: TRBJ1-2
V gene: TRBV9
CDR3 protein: ASSVVTSSGYT

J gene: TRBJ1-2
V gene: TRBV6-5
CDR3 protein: ASIAQGFSYGYT

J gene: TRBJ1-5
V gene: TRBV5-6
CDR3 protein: ASSLVGGDQPQH

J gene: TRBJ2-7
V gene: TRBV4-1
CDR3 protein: ASSQVWGKGTYEQY

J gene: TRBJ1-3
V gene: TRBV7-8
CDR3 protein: ASSQALGSGNTIY

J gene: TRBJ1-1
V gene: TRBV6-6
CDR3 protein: ASSGQLNTEAF

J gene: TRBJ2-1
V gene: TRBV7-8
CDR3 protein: ASSFLAGGNEQF

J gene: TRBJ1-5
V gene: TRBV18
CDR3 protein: ASSTGGQPQH

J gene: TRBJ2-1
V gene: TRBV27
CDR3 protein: ASSLSLASGRGEQF

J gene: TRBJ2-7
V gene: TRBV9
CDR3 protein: ASSQTGNEQY

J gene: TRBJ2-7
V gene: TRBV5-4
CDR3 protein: ASSLGTGGGYEQY

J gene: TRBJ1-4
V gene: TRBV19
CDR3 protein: ASSSGTGDEKLF

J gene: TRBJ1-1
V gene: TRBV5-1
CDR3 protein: ASSLVVQPNTEAF

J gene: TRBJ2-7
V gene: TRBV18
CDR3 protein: ASSPGGTSGRHEQY

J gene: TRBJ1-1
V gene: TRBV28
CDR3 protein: ASSPFVAEAF

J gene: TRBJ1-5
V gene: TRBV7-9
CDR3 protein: ASSSGQPDVGQPQH

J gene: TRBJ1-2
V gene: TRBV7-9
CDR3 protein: ASSFSDGETGYT

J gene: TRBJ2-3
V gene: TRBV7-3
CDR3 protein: ASSLNTGDTQY

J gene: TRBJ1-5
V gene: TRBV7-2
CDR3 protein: ASSLLGGGNQPQH

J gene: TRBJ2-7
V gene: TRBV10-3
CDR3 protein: AISDVPYEQY

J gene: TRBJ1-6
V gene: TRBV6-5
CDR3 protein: ASSYGDRGDSPLH

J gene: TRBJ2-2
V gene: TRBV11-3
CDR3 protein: ASSLVGGQPNTGELF

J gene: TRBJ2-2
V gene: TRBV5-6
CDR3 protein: ASSLGQGGTGELF

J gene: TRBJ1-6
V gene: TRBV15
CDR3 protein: ATSRWTVNNSPLH

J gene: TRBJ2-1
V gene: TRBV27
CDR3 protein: ASGKDREVYNEQF

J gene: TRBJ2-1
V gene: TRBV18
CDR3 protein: ASSPQVTGTYNEQF

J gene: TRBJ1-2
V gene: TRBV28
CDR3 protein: ASRRGFSYT